Described below is a single T cell receptor beta chain sequence and its context. The antigen is unknown. The record originates from a study of response to subunit inactivated influenza vaccine. The study, taken as a whole, reports: The authors suggested that few new T cells are recruited per seasonal influenza vaccination.

TCRdb redid the calling of the RT-PCR reads with MiXCR, one entry per CDR3 protein. The sample holds hundreds of thousands of distinct CDR3 sequences, about a fifth seen once. This TCR was sampled from a man in his fifties or sixties who received an inactivated influenza vaccine. This specimen was PBMCs from blood, taken 5 days after vaccination.

CDR3: CASSLGSVDEQFF. The CDR3 coding sequence is TGTGCCAGCAGTTTAGGTAGTGTCGATGAGCAGTTCTTC. The gene calls are TRBV12-3 or TRBV12-4 and TRBJ2-1, with unresolved D. CDR3 length: 13 residues. The V gene lost 1 base and the J gene lost 8 bases, with 9 bases spanning the gap.